This TCR beta chain was retrieved from a study of T-cell reconstitution after alpha-beta-depleted transplantation in children. This clonotype was found many times. Its antigen is as yet unknown. Unique molecular identifiers were built into the TCRbeta library. Each CDR3 protein is one row after TCRdb ran MiXCR on the PCR reads. The sample has tens of thousands of distinct CDR3 sequences; roughly 5% are singletons. General study findings and limits: Reports say that about two months after transplant, the alpha-beta T cells came out of several hundred graft clones that had expanded. T-cell counts and diversity at one year following transplant were attributed mainly to newly produced T cells.

This TCR came from a boy in the first two years of life who had a stem cell transplant for acute myeloid leukemia, so the T cells may come from the graft donor. Specimen: PBMCs, mostly from graft donor cells, collected 180 days after TCRalphabeta/CD19-depleted stem cell transplant.

CDR3 loop: CASSPRDRVEFTDTQYF. In nucleotides, the CDR3 is TGTGCCAGCAGCCCCCGGGACAGGGTGGAGTTCACAGATACGCAGTATTTT. The chain combines TRBV7-9 with TRBJ2-3, with 9 positions matching TRBD1. V trimming: 5 bases; J trimming: 2 bases; junction bases outside the gene matches: 11. Germline CDR1 SEHNR, CDR2 FQNEAQ (reference sequence). This CDR3 has 17 amino acids.